This T cell receptor (beta chain) was retrieved from a study of identical twins. General observations from the study: Cord blood beta clonotypes present at high abundance carried fewer insertions; no such pattern appeared in memory repertoires. The study found that models underestimated out-of-frame TCR alpha sharing in monozygotic twins.

Only a few counts were recorded for this clonotype. Antigen specificity is unknown. The cDNA had a unique molecular identifier and a template-switch universal primer site. TCRdb passed the 5' RACE reads through MiXCR, listing each CDR3 protein once. Of 250,000 or so distinct CDR3 sequences listed, approximately 7% are singletons. These records were also assigned to another study, of yellow fever vaccine responses in identical twins. That source reports: Reportedly, the response of twins' T cells to the vaccine seemed partly convergent, partly personalized.

The TCR was taken from a woman aged 18-35 years in good health. The sequencing input was memory (CD45RO+) T cells sorted from blood.

The CDR3 DNA reads as TGTGCCAGCAACGTGGACGCGGCCTATGGCTACACCTTC. Its protein product is CASNVDAAYGYTF. The chain is built from TRBV5-4 and TRBJ1-2; D is uncertain. The length of the CDR3 is 13 residues. V was trimmed by 6 bases and J by 4 bases, leaving 13 bases between them. Germline V gene data show CDR1 as SGHNT and CDR2 as YYREEE (reference sequence).